This T cell receptor (beta chain) was recovered during a study of T cell changes during pregnancy in multiple sclerosis. Assay used: immunoSEQ multiplex PCR; TCRdb lists only in-frame clones, some missing. The sample includes over 80,000 clones, about 93% of them seen just once. The V end lost 4 bases, the J end lost 0 bases, and 11 bases lay between the germline ends. Germline CDR1 reads SGDLS; CDR2 reads YYNGEE. This CDR3 contains 15 residues. J is TRBJ2-1 and V is TRBV9; D might be TRBD2 (6 bases). The TCR originated in a female donor in good health, enrolled as a control in a pregnancy study. The material was peripheral blood, obtained in the third trimester of pregnancy. CDR3 protein: CASSRSGSSYNEQFF. In DNA, the CDR3 is TGTGCCAGCAGCAGGTCCGGGAGCTCCTACAATGAGCAGTTCTTC.